The 21 T cell receptor beta chains in this list originate from one sample, sequenced in a study of breast tumors, draining lymph nodes, adjacent tissues. A single record per CDR3 protein comes from TCRdb applying MiXCR to the multiplex PCR reads. Of roughly 23,000 distinct CDR3 sequences detected, 55% to 80% appear once; the ten largest clones hold roughly 19%. The specimen sequenced was tumor-adjacent breast tissue. Receptor source: a female donor with breast cancer. Some clones in this sample may be carry-over from other donors' samples.

V usage is TRBV7-6 and J usage is TRBJ2-3; D is uncertain. CDR1 is SGHVS, CDR2 FNYEAQ, per germline. V was cut by 1 base and J by 4 bases, with 9 bases left in between. CDR3 length: 14 residues. The CDR3 nucleotides are TGTGCCAGCAGCTTAGGAGCCCCGGCAGATACGCAGTATTTT. Translation: CASSLGAPADTQYF. Looking up the rest from reference TRBV7-6 and TRBJ2-3 gives the full variable domain: GAGVSQSPRYKVTKRGQDVALRCDPISGHVSLYWYRQALGQGPEFLTYFNYEAQQDKSGLPNDRFSAERPEGSISTLTIQRTEQRDSAMYRCASSLGAPADTQYFGPGTRLTVL.

V and J are TRBV2 and TRBJ1-2, with TRBD1 matching 8 bases. Germline values: CDR1 SNHLY, CDR2 FYNNEI. Trimming at V came to 3 bases and at J to 4 bases, leaving 4 bases not matched to a gene. The CDR3 extends over 14 amino acids. The CDR3 here is CASSDGQGVYGYTF. DNA for the CDR3: TGTGCCAGCAGTGACGGACAGGGCGTCTATGGCTACACCTTC.

The chain uses TRBV2 and TRBJ2-7, with D tentatively TRBD2 (5 bases). Germline V lookup: CDR1 SNHLY, CDR2 FYNNEI. CDR3 length: 16 amino acids. V was cut by 6 bases and J by 0 bases, with 18 bases left in between. Here the CDR3 reads CASRAGYSASSYEQYF. CDR3 DNA sequence: TGTGCCAGCAGGGCGGGTTACTCGGCTAGCTCCTACGAGCAGTACTTC.

The chain couples TRBV4-1 to TRBJ1-4; D ambiguous. Germline CDR1 is MGHRA and CDR2 is YSYEKL. The ends were cut back, 0 bases at V and 14 bases at J, with 10 bases in the middle. This CDR3 spans 12 amino acids. Written as DNA, the CDR3 is TGCGCCAGCAGCCAAGATCTAGCGTCCCTGTTTTTT. This encodes CASSQDLASLFF.

This clonotype was seen repeatedly, ten times or more. The J gene is TRBJ2-1, the V gene TRBV10-2; 11 bases agree with TRBD1. CDR1 WSHSY and CDR2 SAAADI come from the germline V gene. V shed 6 bases, J shed 7 bases, and the junction held 5 bases outside the gene matches. This CDR3 region has 14 residues. CDR3 sequence reads: CASRGTGGLNEQFF. The CDR3 region has the DNA TGCGCCAGCAGGGGGACAGGGGGTTTGAATGAGCAGTTCTTC.

In this sample, this clonotype turned up many times. J is TRBJ2-7 and V is TRBV28, with D perhaps TRBD1 (5 bases). Trimming left V 4 bases short and J 4 bases short, with 8 bases between. The CDR3 is made up of 12 amino acids. CDR1 is MDHEN and CDR2 is SYDVKM in the germline V gene. CDR3 bases: TGTGCCAGCAGTTCCGACAGATACGAGCAGTACTTC. Encoded protein: CASSSDRYEQYF.

This clonotype was counted many times. The chain joins TRBV5-6 to TRBJ1-3; D gene uncertain. The V end lost 0 bases, the J end lost 7 bases, and 17 bases lay between the germline ends. This CDR3 has 16 residues. CDR1 and CDR2 (germline): SGHDT, YYEEEE. The CDR3 protein is CASSLALATATNTIYF. CDR3 bases: TGTGCCAGCAGCTTGGCCCTGGCTACCGCGACGAACACCATATATTTT.

This clonotype was seen ten or more times. The chain has TRBV11-3 and TRBJ2-1; TRBD2 agrees at 7 bases. Germline values: CDR1 SGHNT, CDR2 YENEEA. V dropped 5 bases and J dropped 5; count of bases not matched to a gene: 9. There are 15 residues in the CDR3. This CDR3 reads CASSALSLADNEQFF. DNA of the CDR3: TGTGCCAGCAGCGCCCTGAGCCTAGCGGACAATGAGCAGTTCTTC. Filled out from reference TRBV11-3 and TRBJ2-1, the complete variable domain reads EAGVVQSPRYKIIEKKQPVAFWCNPISGHNTLYWYLQNLGQGPELLIRYENEEAVDDSQLPKDRFSAERLKGVDSTLKIQPAELGDSAVYLCASSALSLADNEQFFGPGTRLTVL.

V is TRBV11-2 and J is TRBJ2-1; weak D call: TRBD2 (6 bases). V was pared by 1 base and J by 10 bases, with 8 bases between. Per germline, CDR1 SGHAT and CDR2 FQNNGV. The CDR3 totals 12 residues. CDR3 residues: CASSLVGGEQFF. The DNA for the CDR3 is TGTGCCAGCAGCTTAGTAGGAGGGGAGCAGTTCTTC.

CDR3 coding DNA: TGTGCCAGTAGTACCCCATCTGGTAGCGGGGCTAACACCGGGGAGCTGTTTTTT. Amino acids: CASSTPSGSGANTGELFF. The chain joins TRBV19 to TRBJ2-2; 8 nucleotides match TRBD2. The V segment lost 4 bases and the J segment 2 bases; nucleotides outside the gene matches: 12. Germline-derived CDR1 and CDR2 are LNHDA and SQIVND (reference sequence). This CDR3 has 18 amino acids.

This clonotype was seen repeatedly, ten times or more. With a much larger clone just one base away, this may be a read error. The chain has TRBV6-5 and TRBJ2-2, with 9 bases fitting TRBD2. The V segment lost 6 bases and the J segment 3 bases; nucleotides outside the gene matches: 8. This CDR3 has 16 amino acids. The V gene's germline CDR1 is MNHEY and CDR2 SVGAGI. The CDR3 region is CASRPLAGLYTGELFF. CDR3 bases: TGTGCCAGCAGGCCTCTAGCGGGGCTGTACACCGGGGAGCTGTTTTTT.

The chain uses TRBV11-3 and TRBJ2-1, with 8 bases that match TRBD2. J lost 12 bases, V lost 0 bases, and 13 bases had no gene match. This CDR3 is built from 16 residues. Per germline, CDR1 SGHNT and CDR2 YENEEA. CDR3 DNA sequence: TGTGCCAGCAGCTTAGATGGCCGGGAGGGCCGTGGTGGGCAGTTCTTC. Protein sequence: CASSLDGREGRGGQFF.

The chain employs TRBV29-1 and TRBJ2-3; a possible D gene is TRBD2 (5 bases). V shed 7 bases and J shed 5 bases, with 10 bases lying between them. This CDR3 has 11 residues. Germline lookup yields CDR1 SQVTM and CDR2 ANQGSEA. In DNA, the CDR3 is TGCAGCGCCGGGGTTGGAGATACGCAGTATTTT. It codes for CSAGVGDTQYF.

The chain uses TRBV10-3 and TRBJ1-2; 8 bases fit TRBD1. In germline, CDR1 is ENHRY, CDR2 SYGVKD. This CDR3 comprises 15 residues. Trimming removed 10 bases from V and 5 bases from J; junction bases left unmatched: 15. The CDR3 protein is CASSPIGTGLYGYTF. The CDR3 DNA reads TGTGCCAGCAGCCCCATTGGGACAGGACTGTATGGCTACACCTTC.

The chain has TRBV5-1 and TRBJ2-1; 11 bases fit TRBD2. Germline V gene sequence: CDR1 SGHRS, CDR2 YFSETQ. Unmatched junction bases numbered 5, after V lost 5 bases and J lost 4 bases. This CDR3 comprises 15 residues. Here the CDR3 DNA reads TGCGCCAGCAGAGACGGACTAGCGGGTTACAATGAGCAGTTCTTC. This encodes CASRDGLAGYNEQFF.

This clonotype was detected ten times or more. This sequence joins TRBV4-2 and TRBJ2-5; 13 nucleotides agree with TRBD2. Trimming at V came to 6 bases and at J to 5 bases, leaving 6 bases not matched to a gene. The CDR3 covers 15 residues. Germline V CDR1 and CDR2: LGHNA, YNFKEQ. The DNA of the CDR3 is TGTGCCAGCAGACCACTAGCGGGAGGGCGTGAGACCCAGTACTTC. Residues: CASRPLAGGRETQYF.

V usage is TRBV5-1 and J usage is TRBJ2-7; D gene unclear. Deletions cut 4 bases from V and 3 bases from J, with 11 bases between. Germline V gene data show CDR1 as SGHRS and CDR2 as YFSETQ. The CDR3 length is 13 residues. The CDR3 loop reads CASSLRLDYEQYF. In DNA form, the CDR3 reads TGCGCCAGCAGCCTGAGACTTGACTACGAGCAGTACTTC. Variable domain in full (rest from reference TRBV5-1 and TRBJ2-7): KAGVTQTPRYLIKTRGQQVTLSCSPISGHRSVSWYQQTPGQGLQFLFEYFSETQRNKGNFPGRFSGRQFSNSRSEMNVSTLELGDSALYLCASSLRLDYEQYFGPGTRLTVT.

Ten or more counts support this clonotype. The chain is built from TRBV7-8 and TRBJ2-4; D might be TRBD2 (6 bases). This CDR3 has 15 amino acids. The germline V and J ends were trimmed by 5 bases and 5 bases, with 16 bases remaining between them. Germline V gene sequence: CDR1 SGHVS, CDR2 FQNEAQ. CDR3 sequence (DNA): TGTGCCAGCAGCCCATTGCGGGATCCCGAAAACATTCAGTACTTC. This gives the protein CASSPLRDPENIQYF.

This clonotype was seen more than once but under ten times. The CDR3 DNA is TGTGCCACCAGTGAGCGGACTACCGAGCAGTTCTTC. Protein product: CATSERTTEQFF. This sequence joins TRBV24-1 and TRBJ2-1, with D possibly TRBD2 on 6 matching bases. V dropped 4 bases and J dropped 10 bases, with 10 bases sitting between them. This CDR3 contains 12 residues. Germline loops: CDR1 KGHDR, CDR2 SFDVKD.

Ten or more counts support this clonotype. The chain is built from TRBV12-5 and TRBJ2-2; D is perhaps TRBD1 or TRBD2 (6 bases each). Between the trimmed V and J ends, which lost 6 bases and 7 bases, there was a span of 15 bases. This CDR3 contains 14 residues. Germline V CDR1 and CDR2: LGHNT, FRNRAP. Here the CDR3 reads CASGPEGGHGELFF. In nucleotides, the CDR3 is TGTGCTAGTGGCCCGGAGGGGGGCCACGGGGAGCTGTTTTTT.

The chain recombines TRBV19 with TRBJ1-2; D is unclear. CDR1 is LNHDA and CDR2 is SQIVND in the germline V gene (reference sequence). The length of the CDR3 is 13 residues. Trimming pared 6 bases from V and 1 base from J, leaving 9 bases between. The CDR3 reads CASRSTVNYGYTF. In nucleotides, the CDR3 is TGTGCCAGTAGATCAACGGTTAACTATGGCTACACCTTC. Full variable domain (rest looked up from reference TRBV19 and TRBJ1-2): DGGITQSPKYLFRKEGQNVTLSCEQNLNHDAMYWYRQDPGQGLRLIYYSQIVNDFQKGDIAEGYSVSREKKESFPLTVTSAQKNPTAFYLCASRSTVNYGYTFGSGTRLTVV.